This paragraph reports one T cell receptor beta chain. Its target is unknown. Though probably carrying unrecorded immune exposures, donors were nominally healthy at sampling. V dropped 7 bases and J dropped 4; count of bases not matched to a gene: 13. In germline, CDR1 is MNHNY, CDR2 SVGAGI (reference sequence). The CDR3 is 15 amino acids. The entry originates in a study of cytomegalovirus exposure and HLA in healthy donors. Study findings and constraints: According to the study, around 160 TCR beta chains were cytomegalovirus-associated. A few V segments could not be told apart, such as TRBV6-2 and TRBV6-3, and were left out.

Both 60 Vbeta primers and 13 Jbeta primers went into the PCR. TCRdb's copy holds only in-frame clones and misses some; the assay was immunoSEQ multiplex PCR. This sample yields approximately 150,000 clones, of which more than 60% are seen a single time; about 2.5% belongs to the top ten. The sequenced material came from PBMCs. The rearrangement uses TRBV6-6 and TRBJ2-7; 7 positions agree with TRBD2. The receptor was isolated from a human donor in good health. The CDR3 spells CASKNRGGKQYEQYF. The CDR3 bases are TGTGCCAGCAAAAACCGGGGAGGGAAACAGTACGAGCAGTACTTC.